This T cell receptor beta chain was identified during a study of Ad26.COV2.S vaccination and SARS-CoV-2 variants. Turning to the study itself: Ad26.COV2.S was injected intramuscularly once or twice, 56 days apart. Study-level points and caveats: Placebo recipients had lower spike-specific TCR breadth than vaccine recipients. There was reportedly substantial breadth in spike-specific CD8+ and CD4+ T cell responses after vaccination. The analyses of TCR breadth and depth may have understated the size of total T cell responses.

Libraries were prepared by immunoSEQ multiplex PCR; TCRdb keeps only in-frame clonotypes and omits some of them. The sample carries some 340,000 clones, about 85% recorded once. Remarks on this clone: Its antigen is unknown.

Treatment: 15 to 20 received Ad26.COV2.S at low or high dose, single or two shots; a few received placebo; per-sample allocation not given. Day 63 after the first injection of vaccine or placebo was the sampling time. The receptor's source is a person aged 18 to 65 who received the Ad26.COV2.S COVID-19 vaccine or a placebo. Specimen: peripheral blood, collected in a trial of Ad26.COV2.S vaccine versus placebo.

The chain's CDR3 is CASSREGHFSGNTIYF. CDR3 in DNA: TGTGCCAGCAGTCGAGAGGGGCACTTCTCTGGAAACACCATATATTTT. The chain has TRBV3-1 (or the pseudogene TRBV3-2) and TRBJ1-3; D is possibly TRBD1 (5 bases). CDR1 LGHDT and CDR2 YNNKEL come from the germline V gene (reference sequence). The ends were cut back, 6 bases at V and 0 bases at J, with 15 bases in the middle. The CDR3 spans 16 residues.